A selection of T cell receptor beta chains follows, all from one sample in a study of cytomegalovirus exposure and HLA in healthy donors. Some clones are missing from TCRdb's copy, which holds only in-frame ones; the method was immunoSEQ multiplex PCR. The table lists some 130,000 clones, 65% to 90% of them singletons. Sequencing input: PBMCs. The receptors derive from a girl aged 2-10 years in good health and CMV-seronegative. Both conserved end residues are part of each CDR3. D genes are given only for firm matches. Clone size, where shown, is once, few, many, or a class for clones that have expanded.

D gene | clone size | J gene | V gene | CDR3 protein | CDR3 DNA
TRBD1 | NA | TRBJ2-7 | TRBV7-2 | CASRHRDRLSYEQYF | TGTGCCAGCAGACACCGGGACAGGCTCTCCTACGAGCAGTACTTC
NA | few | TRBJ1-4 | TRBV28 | CASSFTPAGESEKLFF | TGTGCCAGCAGTTTCACCCCCGCGGGAGAAAGTGAAAAACTGTTTTTT
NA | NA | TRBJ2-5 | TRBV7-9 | CASSLLSETQYF | TGTGCCAGCAGCTTACTTTCGGAGACCCAGTACTTC
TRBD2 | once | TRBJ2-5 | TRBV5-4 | CASSLSGGPETQYF | TGTGCCAGCAGCTTATCGGGAGGCCCAGAGACCCAGTACTTC
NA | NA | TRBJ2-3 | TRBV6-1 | CASSERGTQYF | TGTGCCAGCAGTGAACGGGGGACGCAGTATTTT
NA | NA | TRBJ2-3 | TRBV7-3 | CASSLSRRGGADTQYF | TGTGCCAGCAGCTTAAGTCGTCGAGGAGGGGCAGATACGCAGTATTTT
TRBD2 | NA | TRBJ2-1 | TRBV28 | CASSLRGIYNEQFF | TGTGCCAGCAGTTTGCGGGGGATATACAATGAGCAGTTCTTC
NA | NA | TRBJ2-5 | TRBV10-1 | CASSGGGVGEAQYF | TGCGCCAGCAGTGGTGGCGGGGTAGGGGAGGCCCAGTACTTC
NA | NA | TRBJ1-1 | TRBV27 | CASSLSGTGNTEAFF | TGTGCCAGCAGTTTATCGGGTACAGGGAACACTGAAGCTTTCTTT
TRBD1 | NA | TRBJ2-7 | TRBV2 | CATIPRDRGNEQYF | TGTGCCACGATACCCCGGGACAGGGGGAACGAGCAGTACTTC
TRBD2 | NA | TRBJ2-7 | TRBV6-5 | CASSAFGGGAYEQYF | TGTGCCAGCAGTGCCTTCGGCGGGGGGGCTTACGAGCAGTACTTC
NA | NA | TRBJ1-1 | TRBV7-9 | CASSLDPGSEAFF | TGTGCCAGCAGCTTAGACCCAGGTTCAGAAGCTTTCTTT
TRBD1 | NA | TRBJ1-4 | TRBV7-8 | CASSQGWTGALGEKLFF | TGTGCCAGCAGTCAAGGGTGGACAGGGGCACTGGGTGAAAAACTGTTTTTT
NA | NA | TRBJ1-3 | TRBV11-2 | CASSLVSGAGNTIYF | TGTGCCAGCAGCTTAGTATCGGGGGCTGGAAACACCATATATTTT
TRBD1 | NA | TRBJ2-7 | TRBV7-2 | CASSLVGTGLGYEQYF | TGTGCCAGCAGCTTAGTTGGGACAGGGTTGGGCTACGAGCAGTACTTC
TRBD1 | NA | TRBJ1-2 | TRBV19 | CAGQTGHYGYTF | TGTGCCGGACAGACAGGGCACTATGGCTACACCTTC
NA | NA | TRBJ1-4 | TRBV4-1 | CASSQVGGATNEKLFF | TGCGCCAGCAGCCAAGTCGGCGGGGCAACTAATGAAAAACTGTTTTTT
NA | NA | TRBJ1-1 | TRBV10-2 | CASSDWADTEAFF | TGCGCCAGCAGTGATTGGGCCGACACTGAAGCTTTCTTT
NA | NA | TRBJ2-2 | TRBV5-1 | CASSLNVGINTGELFF | TGCGCCAGCAGCTTGAATGTTGGCATTAACACCGGGGAGCTGTTTTTT
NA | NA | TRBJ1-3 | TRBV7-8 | CASSPLQQGGNTIYF | TGTGCCAGCAGCCCATTACAACAGGGAGGAAACACCATATATTTT
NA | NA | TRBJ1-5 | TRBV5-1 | CASSRDSNQPQHF | TGCGCCAGCAGCAGAGATAGCAATCAGCCCCAGCATTTT
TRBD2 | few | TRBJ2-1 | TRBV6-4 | CASSHSGGAYNEQFF | TGTGCCAGCAGCCATAGCGGGGGGGCATACAATGAGCAGTTCTTC
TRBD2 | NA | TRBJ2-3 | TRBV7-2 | CASSLRLAGSDTQYF | TGTGCCAGCAGCTTACGACTAGCGGGGTCAGATACGCAGTATTTT
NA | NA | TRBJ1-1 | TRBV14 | CASSRTVNTEAFF | TGTGCCAGCAGCCGGACAGTGAACACTGAAGCTTTCTTT
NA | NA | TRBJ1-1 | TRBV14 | CASSAGAVSAFF | TGTGCCAGCAGCGCCGGAGCAGTGTCAGCTTTCTTT
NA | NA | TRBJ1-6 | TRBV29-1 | CSVGWGDNSPLHF | TGCAGCGTTGGGTGGGGAGATAATTCACCCCTCCACTTT
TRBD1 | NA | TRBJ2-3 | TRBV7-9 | CASSLGIQRQGQGDTQYF | TGTGCCAGCAGCTTAGGCATCCAAAGACAGGGGCAGGGGGATACGCAGTATTTT
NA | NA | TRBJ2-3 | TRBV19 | CASSLSSADTQYF | TGTGCCAGTAGTCTCTCGAGTGCAGATACGCAGTATTTT
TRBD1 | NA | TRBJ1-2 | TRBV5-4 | CASSPQGKYGDGYTF | TGTGCCAGCAGCCCACAGGGGAAATACGGGGATGGCTACACCTTC
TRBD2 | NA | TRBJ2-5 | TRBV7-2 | CASSLAGLAGGETQYF | TGTGCCAGCAGCTTAGCAGGACTAGCGGGCGGAGAGACCCAGTACTTC
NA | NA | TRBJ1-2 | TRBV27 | CASSSYRARGYTF | TGTGCCAGCAGTTCTTACAGGGCGCGTGGCTACACCTTC
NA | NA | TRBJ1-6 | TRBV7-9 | CASSYARTGNYNSPLHF | TGTGCCAGCAGCTACGCACGAACAGGGAACTATAATTCACCCCTCCACTTT
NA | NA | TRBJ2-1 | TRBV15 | CATGETNNEQFF | TGTGCCACCGGGGAGACGAATAATGAGCAGTTCTTC
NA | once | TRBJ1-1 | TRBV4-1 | CASSQGIRANTEAFF | TGCGCCAGCAGCCAAGGAATCAGGGCTAACACTGAAGCTTTCTTT
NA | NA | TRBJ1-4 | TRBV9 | CASSVGSGTEKLFF | TGTGCCAGCAGCGTTGGGTCAGGAACTGAAAAACTGTTTTTT
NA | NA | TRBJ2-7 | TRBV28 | CASIFGGKNSYEQYF | TGTGCCAGCATCTTCGGAGGAAAGAACTCCTACGAGCAGTACTTC
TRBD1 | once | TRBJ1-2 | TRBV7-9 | CASSPDRAYGYTF | TGTGCCAGCAGCCCCGACAGGGCCTATGGCTACACCTTC
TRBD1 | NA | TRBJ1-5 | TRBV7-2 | CASSKGQQQPQHF | TGTGCCAGCAGCAAGGGACAGCAACAGCCCCAGCATTTT
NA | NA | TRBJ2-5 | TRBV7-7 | CASSSGASLETQYF | TGTGCTAGCAGCTCCGGAGCCTCGTTGGAGACCCAGTACTTC
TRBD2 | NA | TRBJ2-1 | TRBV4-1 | CASSQEGLAVNEQFF | TGCGCCAGCAGCCAAGAGGGACTAGCGGTAAATGAGCAGTTCTTC
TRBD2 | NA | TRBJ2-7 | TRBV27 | CASSSLAGAYEQYF | TGTGCCAGCAGTTCCCTAGCGGGAGCCTACGAGCAGTACTTC
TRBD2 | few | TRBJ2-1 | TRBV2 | CASSATSGSDYEQFF | TGTGCCAGCAGCGCTACTAGCGGGAGTGATTATGAGCAGTTCTTC
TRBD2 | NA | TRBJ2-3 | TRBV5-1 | CASSNPTSGGADTQYF | TGCGCCAGCAGCAACCCGACTAGCGGGGGGGCAGATACGCAGTATTTT
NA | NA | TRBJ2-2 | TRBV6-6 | CASSRSGESNTGELFF | TGTGCCAGCAGTAGGTCAGGGGAGTCTAACACCGGGGAGCTGTTTTTT
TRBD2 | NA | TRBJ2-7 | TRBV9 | CASSPSAGLAGAEQYF | TGTGCCAGCAGCCCCAGCGCGGGACTAGCGGGAGCCGAGCAGTACTTC
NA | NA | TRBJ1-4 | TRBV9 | CASSTRASEGIYEKLFF | TGTGCCAGCAGCACGCGAGCCTCCGAGGGTATATATGAAAAACTGTTTTTT
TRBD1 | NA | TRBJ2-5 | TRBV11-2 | CASSLKTGEETQYF | TGTGCCAGCAGCCTCAAGACAGGGGAAGAGACCCAGTACTTC
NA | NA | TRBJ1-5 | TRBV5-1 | CASSLHSGRPQHF | TGCGCCAGCAGCTTACACAGCGGGCGTCCCCAGCATTTT
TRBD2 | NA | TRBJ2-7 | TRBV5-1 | CASSPESGSLIYEQYF | TGCGCCAGCAGCCCGGAGAGCGGGAGTCTTATCTACGAGCAGTACTTC
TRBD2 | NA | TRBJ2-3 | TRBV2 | CASSDQLLAGNTDTQYF | TGTGCCAGCAGTGACCAACTACTAGCGGGGAACACAGATACGCAGTATTTT
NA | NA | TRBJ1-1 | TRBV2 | CASKAVFEAFF | TGTGCCAGCAAGGCGGTATTCGAAGCTTTCTTT
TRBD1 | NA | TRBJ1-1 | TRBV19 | CASGQTGTSMAFF | TGTGCCAGTGGCCAGACAGGGACCAGTATGGCTTTCTTT
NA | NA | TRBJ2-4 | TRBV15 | CATSSTGTGKNIQYF | TGTGCCACCAGCAGTACAGGGACCGGCAAAAACATTCAGTACTTC
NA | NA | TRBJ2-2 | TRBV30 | CAWTARLYTGELFF | TGTGCCTGGACCGCTCGACTTTACACCGGGGAGCTGTTTTTT